Listed below are T cell receptor beta chains from one sample, sequenced in a study of T cell responses to AZD1222 COVID-19 vaccine. The repertoire was sequenced with immunoSEQ multiplex PCR; TCRdb's copy has only in-frame clones and lacks some. The sample gives over 110,000 clones, 92% of which show up once; about a tenth is in the top ten. The source was peripheral blood, collected 28 days after the second AZD1222 dose. All receptors come from an adult who received the AZD1222 COVID-19 vaccine. CDR3s include the opening cysteine and the closing phenylalanine or tryptophan. Fields, in order: clone size, V gene, J gene, D gene, CDR3 protein, CDR3 DNA. A D gene is named only where the DNA matches it firmly. Size is stated for part of the rows, as once, few or many counts, or as a class when the clone is expanded.

>once|TRBV6-5|TRBJ1-1|-
CASSYGAANTEAFF
TGTGCCAGCAGTTACGGGGCTGCGAACACTGAAGCTTTCTTT
>-|TRBV7-2|TRBJ1-2|TRBD1
CASSLGQGGYGYTF
TGTGCCAGCAGCTTGGGACAGGGGGGGTACGGCTACACCTTC
>-|TRBV11-2|TRBJ2-1|TRBD2
CASSLGLAGGGEQFF
TGTGCCAGCAGCCTGGGACTAGCGGGAGGTGGAGAGCAGTTCTTC
>-|TRBV5-4|TRBJ2-5|-
CASSLARGGETQYF
TGTGCCAGCAGCTTGGCCAGGGGGGGAGAGACCCAGTACTTC
>-|TRBV4-1|TRBJ2-3|-
CASSLHGGDGTDTQYF
TGCGCCAGCAGCCTCCACGGGGGCGATGGCACAGATACGCAGTATTTT
>-|TRBV23-1|TRBJ1-1|-
CASSRTGIRYTEAFF
TGCGCCAGCAGTCGGACGGGGATTCGGTACACTGAAGCTTTCTTT
>-|TRBV5-1|TRBJ1-2|-
CASSSEDYGYTF
TGCGCCAGCAGCTCGGAGGACTATGGCTACACCTTC
>-|TRBV2|TRBJ1-2|-
CASSRNSNYGYTF
TGTGCCAGCAGTCGAAACAGCAACTATGGCTACACCTTC
>-|TRBV18|TRBJ1-2|-
CASSPLAQSYGYTF
TGTGCCAGCTCACCTCTTGCACAGAGCTATGGCTACACCTTC
>-|TRBV5-4|TRBJ2-1|-
CASSLGTDNEQFF
TGTGCCAGCAGCTTGGGGACAGACAATGAGCAGTTCTTC
>-|TRBV7-9|TRBJ2-7|-
CASSPLEGGLYEQYF
TGTGCCAGCAGCCCACTTGAGGGGGGTCTCTACGAGCAGTACTTC
>-|TRBV7-9|TRBJ1-2|-
CASSRREVGNYGYTF
TGTGCCAGCAGCCGTCGTGAGGTTGGAAACTATGGCTACACCTTC
>-|TRBV9|TRBJ2-5|-
CASSVAPWGGREAQYF
TGTGCCAGCAGCGTAGCCCCATGGGGGGGCAGGGAGGCCCAGTACTTC
>-|TRBV30|TRBJ1-6|-
CAWSDWSSYNSPLHF
TGTGCCTGGAGTGATTGGAGCTCCTATAATTCACCCCTCCACTTT
>few|TRBV6-5|TRBJ1-1|TRBD1
CASSYSLDREAFF
TGTGCCAGCAGTTACTCCCTGGACAGGGAAGCTTTCTTT
>-|TRBV7-9|TRBJ2-2|-
CASSQGTGELFF
TGTGCCAGCAGCCAGGGCACCGGGGAGCTGTTTTTT
>-|TRBV7-9|TRBJ2-2|-
CASSFEAGELFF
TGTGCCAGCAGCTTCGAAGCCGGGGAGCTGTTTTTT
>-|TRBV10-1|TRBJ1-1|TRBD1
CASSELRMRGRRGMNTEAFF
TGCGCCAGCAGTGAGTTAAGAATGAGGGGGCGCCGAGGAATGAACACTGAAGCTTTCTTT
>-|TRBV6-6|TRBJ2-7|-
CASSYGGAYYEQYF
TGTGCCAGCAGTTACGGGGGAGCCTACTACGAGCAGTACTTC
>-|TRBV7-6|TRBJ2-3|-
CASSLVLGSAYTDTQYF
TGTGCCAGCAGCTTAGTGTTAGGTAGCGCCTACACAGATACGCAGTATTTT
>-|TRBV30|TRBJ1-6|-
CAWSLPREWSPLHF
TGTGCCTGGAGTTTGCCCAGGGAGTGGTCACCCCTCCACTTT
>-|TRBV18|TRBJ1-1|TRBD1
CASSYWDRGRVTEAFF
TGTGCCAGCTCATATTGGGACAGGGGGCGAGTGACTGAAGCTTTCTTT
>-|TRBV19|TRBJ2-3|-
CASSIGRPLPDTQYF
TGTGCCAGTAGTATAGGGAGACCGTTACCAGATACGCAGTATTTT
>-|TRBV2|TRBJ1-2|TRBD1
CASSERQGFGYTF
TGTGCCAGCAGTGAGAGACAGGGTTTTGGCTACACCTTC
>-|TRBV2|TRBJ1-1|-
CASSEASSMNTEAFF
TGTGCCAGCAGTGAAGCGAGCAGTATGAACACTGAAGCTTTCTTT
>once|TRBV4-1|TRBJ2-7|-
CASSQASRGSSYEQYF
TGCGCCAGCAGCCAAGCCAGCCGGGGGAGCTCCTACGAGCAGTACTTC
>-|TRBV3-1/TRBV3-2|TRBJ1-6|-
CASSQDEFGSLHF
TGTGCCAGCAGCCAAGACGAGTTTGGATCCCTCCACTTT
>-|TRBV6-5|TRBJ1-2|-
CASTNGQTPYTF
TGTGCCAGCACAAACGGACAGACACCCTACACCTTC
>-|TRBV20-1|TRBJ2-1|TRBD2
CSASEPGLASNEQFF
TGCAGTGCTAGTGAACCGGGACTAGCAAGTAATGAGCAGTTCTTC
>-|TRBV7-2|TRBJ2-2|-
CASSLLAIINPTGELFF
TGTGCCAGCAGCTTACTGGCAATTATAAATCCCACCGGGGAGCTGTTTTTT
>-|TRBV12-3/TRBV12-4|TRBJ1-2|-
CASSFLQGSGYTF
TGTGCCAGCAGTTTCTTACAGGGATCTGGCTACACCTTC
>once|TRBV30|TRBJ2-2|-
CAWRKPYSANTGELFF
TGTGCCTGGAGGAAGCCCTACTCCGCGAACACCGGGGAGCTGTTTTTT
>-|TRBV2|TRBJ1-2|TRBD1
CASSYLGQVNYGYTF
TGTGCCAGCAGCTATTTGGGACAGGTTAACTATGGCTACACCTTC
>-|TRBV12-3/TRBV12-4|TRBJ2-1|-
CASSAGQNNEQFF
TGTGCCAGCAGTGCGGGACAGAACAATGAGCAGTTCTTC
>once|TRBV6-2/TRBV6-3|TRBJ2-1|-
CASSHWNPTNEQFF
TGTGCCAGCAGTCATTGGAACCCGACCAATGAGCAGTTCTTC
>-|TRBV12-5|TRBJ2-2|TRBD1
CASGPDRGQAGELFF
TGTGCTAGTGGCCCGGACAGGGGGCAGGCCGGGGAGCTGTTTTTT
>few|TRBV27|TRBJ2-2|-
CASSLTDTTPGELFF
TGTGCCAGCAGTTTAACAGATACAACACCCGGGGAGCTGTTTTTT
>-|TRBV5-4|TRBJ1-6|-
CASSLGGSNNSPLHF
TGTGCCAGCAGCTTGGGAGGAAGTAATAATTCACCCCTCCACTTT
>-|TRBV7-9|TRBJ1-4|-
CASTFGQSNEKLFF
TGTGCCAGCACCTTTGGACAGTCTAATGAAAAACTGTTTTTT
>-|TRBV30|TRBJ1-6|-
CAWSVGVSYNSPLHF
TGTGCCTGGAGTGTAGGGGTCAGCTATAATTCACCCCTCCACTTT
>-|TRBV7-2|TRBJ1-1|-
CASSSGIGSPEAFF
TGTGCCAGCAGCTCTGGGATCGGCAGTCCCGAAGCTTTCTTT
>-|TRBV7-9|TRBJ2-1|TRBD2
CASSSASGAYNEQFF
TGTGCCAGCAGCTCCGCTAGCGGGGCTTACAATGAGCAGTTCTTC
>-|TRBV5-6|TRBJ1-4|-
CASSFDVGEKLFF
TGTGCCAGCAGCTTTGACGTCGGTGAAAAACTGTTTTTT
>-|TRBV7-8|TRBJ2-7|-
CASSSSLEQYF
TGTGCCAGCAGCTCATCACTCGAGCAGTACTTC
>-|TRBV28|TRBJ1-2|TRBD1
CASLDRGDYGYTF
TGTGCCAGCTTGGACAGGGGGGACTATGGCTACACCTTC
>-|TRBV7-8|TRBJ1-5|-
CASSVTRNQPQHF
TGTGCCAGCAGCGTGACCCGCAATCAGCCCCAGCATTTT
>once|TRBV15|TRBJ2-2|TRBD2
CATSRDLAGGPTGELFF
TGTGCCACCAGCAGAGATCTAGCGGGGGGGCCCACCGGGGAGCTGTTTTTT
>-|TRBV5-1|TRBJ2-1|TRBD2
CASSLGLTSGYNEQFF
TGCGCCAGCAGCTTGGGCCTGACTAGCGGATACAATGAGCAGTTCTTC
>-|TRBV4-1|TRBJ2-7|-
CASSPNDIFRSSSYEQYF
TGCGCCAGCAGCCCAAACGACATTTTCCGGAGCAGCTCCTACGAGCAGTACTTC
>once|TRBV10-3|TRBJ1-5|-
CAISGAGNQPQHF
TGTGCCATCAGTGGTGCAGGCAATCAGCCCCAGCATTTT
>-|TRBV6-5|TRBJ1-1|-
CASSQGRTEAFF
TGTGCCAGCAGCCAGGGTCGAACTGAAGCTTTCTTT
>-|TRBV19|TRBJ1-1|-
CASSSPSMNTEAFF
TGTGCCAGTAGTTCTCCCTCTATGAACACTGAAGCTTTCTTT
>-|TRBV12-3/TRBV12-4|TRBJ2-7|-
CASSLGLYEQYF
TGTGCCAGCAGTTTGGGTCTATACGAGCAGTACTTC
>many|TRBV12-3/TRBV12-4|TRBJ1-1|-
CASSYSMDTEAFF
TGTGCCAGCAGTTATTCAATGGACACTGAAGCTTTCTTT
>-|TRBV5-1|TRBJ1-1|-
CASSLGDTEAFF
TGCGCCAGCAGCTTGGGGGACACTGAAGCTTTCTTT
>-|TRBV6-5|TRBJ2-7|-
CASARGGSRLEQYF
TGTGCCAGCGCCAGGGGCGGGAGTCGGCTGGAGCAGTACTTC
>once|TRBV2|TRBJ1-1|-
CASSEFGGNTEAFF
TGTGCCAGCAGTGAATTTGGGGGGAACACTGAAGCTTTCTTT
>once|TRBV5-5|TRBJ1-3|TRBD1
CASSGTGRGNTIYF
TGTGCCAGCAGCGGGACAGGTCGGGGAAACACCATATATTTT